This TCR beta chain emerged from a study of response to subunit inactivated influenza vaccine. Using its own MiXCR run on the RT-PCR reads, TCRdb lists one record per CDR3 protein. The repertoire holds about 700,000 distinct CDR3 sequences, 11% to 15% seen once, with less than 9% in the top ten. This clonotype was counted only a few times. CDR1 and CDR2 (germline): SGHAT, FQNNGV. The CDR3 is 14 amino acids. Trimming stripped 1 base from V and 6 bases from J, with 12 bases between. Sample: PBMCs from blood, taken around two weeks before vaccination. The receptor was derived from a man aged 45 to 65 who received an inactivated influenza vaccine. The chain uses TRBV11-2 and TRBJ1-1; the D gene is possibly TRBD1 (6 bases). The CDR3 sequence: CASSLAADSPEAFF. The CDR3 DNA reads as TGTGCCAGCAGCTTAGCCGCGGACAGCCCTGAAGCTTTCTTT.